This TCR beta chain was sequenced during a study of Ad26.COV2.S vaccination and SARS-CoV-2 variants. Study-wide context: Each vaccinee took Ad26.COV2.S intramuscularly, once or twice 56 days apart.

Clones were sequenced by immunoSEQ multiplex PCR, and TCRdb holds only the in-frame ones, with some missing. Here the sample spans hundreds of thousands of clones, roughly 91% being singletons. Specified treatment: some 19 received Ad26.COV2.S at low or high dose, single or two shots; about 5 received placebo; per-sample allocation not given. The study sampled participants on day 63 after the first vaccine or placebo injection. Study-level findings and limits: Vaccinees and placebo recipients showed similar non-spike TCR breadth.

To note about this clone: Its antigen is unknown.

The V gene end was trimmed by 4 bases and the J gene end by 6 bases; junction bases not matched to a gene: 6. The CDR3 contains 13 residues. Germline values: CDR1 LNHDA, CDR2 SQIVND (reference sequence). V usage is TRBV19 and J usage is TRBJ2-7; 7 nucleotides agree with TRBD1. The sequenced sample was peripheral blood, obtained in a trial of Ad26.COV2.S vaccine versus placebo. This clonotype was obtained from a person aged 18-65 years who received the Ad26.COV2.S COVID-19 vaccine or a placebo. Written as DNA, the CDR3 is TGTGCCAGTAGTACCGGGACAGTCGGCGAGCAGTACTTC. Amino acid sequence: CASSTGTVGEQYF. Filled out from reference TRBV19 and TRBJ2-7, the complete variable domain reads DGGITQSPKYLFRKEGQNVTLSCEQNLNHDAMYWYRQDPGQGLRLIYYSQIVNDFQKGDIAEGYSVSREKKESFPLTVTSAQKNPTAFYLCASSTGTVGEQYFGPGTRLTVT.